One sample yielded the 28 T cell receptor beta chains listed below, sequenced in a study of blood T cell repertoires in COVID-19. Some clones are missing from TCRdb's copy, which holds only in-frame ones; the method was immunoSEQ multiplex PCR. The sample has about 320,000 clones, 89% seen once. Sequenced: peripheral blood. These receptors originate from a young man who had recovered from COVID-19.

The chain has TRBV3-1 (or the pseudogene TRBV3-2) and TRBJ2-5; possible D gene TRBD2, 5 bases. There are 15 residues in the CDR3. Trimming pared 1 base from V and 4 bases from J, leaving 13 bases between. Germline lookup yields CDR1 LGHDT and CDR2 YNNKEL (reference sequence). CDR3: CASSQATTRGETQYF. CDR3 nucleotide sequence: TGTGCCAGCAGCCAAGCGACTACTCGGGGAGAGACCCAGTACTTC.

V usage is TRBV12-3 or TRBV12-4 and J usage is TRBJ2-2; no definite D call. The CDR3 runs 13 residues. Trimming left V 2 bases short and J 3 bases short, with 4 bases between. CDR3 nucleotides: TGTGCCAGCAGTTTAATATACACCGGGGAGCTGTTTTTT. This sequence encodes CASSLIYTGELFF.

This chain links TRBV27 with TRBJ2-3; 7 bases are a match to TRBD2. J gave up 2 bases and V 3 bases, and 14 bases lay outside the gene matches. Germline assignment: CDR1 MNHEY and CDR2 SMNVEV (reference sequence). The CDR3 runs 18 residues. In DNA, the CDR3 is TGTGCCAGCAGTTTTTTAAAGACTAGCAAGGGTCCCACAGATACGCAGTATTTT. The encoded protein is CASSFLKTSKGPTDTQYF.

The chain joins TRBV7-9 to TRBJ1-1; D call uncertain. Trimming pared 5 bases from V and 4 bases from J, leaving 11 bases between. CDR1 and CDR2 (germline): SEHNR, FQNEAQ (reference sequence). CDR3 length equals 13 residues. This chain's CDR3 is CASSAFSGTEAFF. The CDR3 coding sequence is TGTGCCAGCAGCGCTTTTTCGGGCACTGAAGCTTTCTTT.

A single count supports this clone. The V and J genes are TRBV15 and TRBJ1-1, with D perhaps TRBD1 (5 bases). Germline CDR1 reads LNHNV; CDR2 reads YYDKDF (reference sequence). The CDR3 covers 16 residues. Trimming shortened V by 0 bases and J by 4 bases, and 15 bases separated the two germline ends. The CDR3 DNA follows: TGTGCCACCAGCAGAGATGGATTTAGGAGGGGCACTGAAGCTTTCTTT. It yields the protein CATSRDGFRRGTEAFF.

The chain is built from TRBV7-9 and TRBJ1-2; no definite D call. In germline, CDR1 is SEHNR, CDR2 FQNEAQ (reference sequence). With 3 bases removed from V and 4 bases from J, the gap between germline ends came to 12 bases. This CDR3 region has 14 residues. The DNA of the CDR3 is TGTGCCAGCAGCTTCTTGACTGAGACCTATGGCTACACCTTC. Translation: CASSFLTETYGYTF.

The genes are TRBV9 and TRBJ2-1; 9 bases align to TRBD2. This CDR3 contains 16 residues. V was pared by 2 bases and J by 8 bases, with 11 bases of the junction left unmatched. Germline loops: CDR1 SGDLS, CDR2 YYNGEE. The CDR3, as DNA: TGTGCCAGCAGCGTGGAGGGACTAGCAAGTCGGGATGAGCAGTTCTTC. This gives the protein CASSVEGLASRDEQFF.

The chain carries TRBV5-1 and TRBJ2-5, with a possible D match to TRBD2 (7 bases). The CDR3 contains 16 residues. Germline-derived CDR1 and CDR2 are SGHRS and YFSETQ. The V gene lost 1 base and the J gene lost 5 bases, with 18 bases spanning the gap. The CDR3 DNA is TGCGCCAGCAGCTTGAAGAGGTGGGGGGGCGCGGAGACCCAGTACTTC. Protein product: CASSLKRWGGAETQYF.

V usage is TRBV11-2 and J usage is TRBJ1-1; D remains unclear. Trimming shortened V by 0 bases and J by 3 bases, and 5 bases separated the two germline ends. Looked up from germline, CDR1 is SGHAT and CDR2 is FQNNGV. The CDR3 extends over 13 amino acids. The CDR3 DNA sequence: TGTGCCAGCAGCTTAGATAGTGACACTGAAGCTTTCTTT. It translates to CASSLDSDTEAFF.

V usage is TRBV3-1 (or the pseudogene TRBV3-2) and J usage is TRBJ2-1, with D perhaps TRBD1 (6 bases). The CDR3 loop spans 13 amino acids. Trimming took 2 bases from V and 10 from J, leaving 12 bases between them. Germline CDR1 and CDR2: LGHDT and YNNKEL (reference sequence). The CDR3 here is CASSQPPGQEQFF. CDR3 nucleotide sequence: TGTGCCAGCAGCCAACCCCCCGGACAGGAGCAGTTCTTC.

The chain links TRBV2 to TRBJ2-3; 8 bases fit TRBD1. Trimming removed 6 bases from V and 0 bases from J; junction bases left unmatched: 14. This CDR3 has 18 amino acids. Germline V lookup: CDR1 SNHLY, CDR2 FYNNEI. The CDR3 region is CASSARQGSGKSTDTQYF. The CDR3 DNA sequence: TGTGCCAGCAGCGCGAGACAGGGGTCTGGGAAGAGCACAGATACGCAGTATTTT.

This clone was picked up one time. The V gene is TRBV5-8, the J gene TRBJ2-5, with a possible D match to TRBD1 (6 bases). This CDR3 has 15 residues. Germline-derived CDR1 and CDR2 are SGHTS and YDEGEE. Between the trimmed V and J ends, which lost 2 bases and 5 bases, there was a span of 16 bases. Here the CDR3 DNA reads TGTGCCAGCAGCTTAGGAAGACTTAGGGGGGAGACCCAGTACTTC. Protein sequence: CASSLGRLRGETQYF.

The DNA for the CDR3 is TGTGCCAGCAGTTACCGGGACAGGGGGCATGGCTACACCTTC. Its protein product is CASSYRDRGHGYTF. The chain carries TRBV6-5 and TRBJ1-2, with 12 bases aligning to TRBD1. The length of the CDR3 is 14 residues. Losses at the gene ends were 2 bases for V and 6 bases for J; bases not matched to a gene: 1. The germline CDR1 and CDR2 sequences are MNHEY and SVGAGI.

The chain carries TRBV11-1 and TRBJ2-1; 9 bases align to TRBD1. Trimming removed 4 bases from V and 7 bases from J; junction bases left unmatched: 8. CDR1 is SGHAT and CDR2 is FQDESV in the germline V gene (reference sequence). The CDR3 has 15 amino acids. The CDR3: CASSSRDRVKNEQFF. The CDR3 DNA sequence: TGTGCCAGCAGCTCCCGGGACAGGGTTAAAAATGAGCAGTTCTTC.

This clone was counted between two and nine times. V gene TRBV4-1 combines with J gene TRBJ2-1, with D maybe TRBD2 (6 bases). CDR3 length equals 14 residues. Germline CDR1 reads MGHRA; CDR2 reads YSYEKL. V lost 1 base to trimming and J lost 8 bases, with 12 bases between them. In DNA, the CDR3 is TGCGCCAGCAGCCAAGCGGGAGTACCCGATGAGCAGTTCTTC. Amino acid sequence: CASSQAGVPDEQFF.

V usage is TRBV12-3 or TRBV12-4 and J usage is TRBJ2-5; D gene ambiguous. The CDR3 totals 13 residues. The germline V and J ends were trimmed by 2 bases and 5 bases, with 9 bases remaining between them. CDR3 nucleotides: TGTGCCAGCAGTTTACACAGCAGGGAGACCCAGTACTTC. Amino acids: CASSLHSRETQYF.

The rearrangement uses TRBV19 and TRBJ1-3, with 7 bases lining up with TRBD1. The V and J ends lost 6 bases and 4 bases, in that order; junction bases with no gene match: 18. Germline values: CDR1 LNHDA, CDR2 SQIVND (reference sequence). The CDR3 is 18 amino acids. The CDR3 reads CASSNLLGQASGGNTIYF. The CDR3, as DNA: TGTGCCAGTAGCAATCTTCTCGGACAGGCAAGCGGCGGAAACACCATATATTTT.

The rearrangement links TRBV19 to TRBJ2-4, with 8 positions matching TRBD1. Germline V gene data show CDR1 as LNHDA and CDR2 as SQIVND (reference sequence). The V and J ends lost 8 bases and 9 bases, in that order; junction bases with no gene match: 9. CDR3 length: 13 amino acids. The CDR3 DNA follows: TGTGCCAGTCAGGGGGCATCTGGGCTCATTCAGTACTTC. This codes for CASQGASGLIQYF. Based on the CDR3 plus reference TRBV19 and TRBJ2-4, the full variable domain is DGGITQSPKYLFRKEGQNVTLSCEQNLNHDAMYWYRQDPGQGLRLIYYSQIVNDFQKGDIAEGYSVSREKKESFPLTVTSAQKNPTAFYLCASQGASGLIQYFGAGTRLSVL.

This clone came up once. CDR3 nucleotides: TGTGCCAGCAGTTATATAACACTCGGGACAGGGCGCCGCCCGCACTATGGCTACACCTTC. This gives the protein CASSYITLGTGRRPHYGYTF. The chain joins TRBV6-2 or TRBV6-3 to TRBJ1-2; 9 nucleotides match TRBD1. This CDR3 has 20 residues. The junction had 20 bases not matched to a gene; V was cut back by 3 bases and J by 3 bases. Germline lookup yields CDR1 MNHEY and CDR2 SVGEGT.

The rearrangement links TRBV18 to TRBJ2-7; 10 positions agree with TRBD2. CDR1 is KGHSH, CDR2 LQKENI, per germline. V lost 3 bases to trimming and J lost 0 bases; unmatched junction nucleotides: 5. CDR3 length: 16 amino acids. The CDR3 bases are TGTGCCAGCTCACCTTCCGGGACTAGCGACTCCTACGAGCAGTACTTC. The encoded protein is CASSPSGTSDSYEQYF.

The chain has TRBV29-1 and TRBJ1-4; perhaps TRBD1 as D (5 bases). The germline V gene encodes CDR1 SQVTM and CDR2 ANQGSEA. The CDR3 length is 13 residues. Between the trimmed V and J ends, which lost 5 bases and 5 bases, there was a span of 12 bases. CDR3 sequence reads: CSVRRQYNEKLFF. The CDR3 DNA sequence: TGCAGCGTTCGTCGACAGTACAATGAAAAACTGTTTTTT.

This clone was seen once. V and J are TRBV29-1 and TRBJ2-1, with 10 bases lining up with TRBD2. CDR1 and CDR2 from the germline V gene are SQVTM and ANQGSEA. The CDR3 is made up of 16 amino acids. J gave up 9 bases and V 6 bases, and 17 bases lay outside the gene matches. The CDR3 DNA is TGCAGCGTCCCGACGTCCAGTAGCGGGGGGTACGGTGAGCAGTTCTTC. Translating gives CSVPTSSSGGYGEQFF.

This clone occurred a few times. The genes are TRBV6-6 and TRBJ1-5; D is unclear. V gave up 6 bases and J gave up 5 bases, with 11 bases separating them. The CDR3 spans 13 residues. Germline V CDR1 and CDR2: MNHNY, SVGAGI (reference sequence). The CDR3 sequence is CASSVGGYQPQHF. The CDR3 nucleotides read TGTGCCAGCAGCGTTGGAGGGTATCAGCCCCAGCATTTT.

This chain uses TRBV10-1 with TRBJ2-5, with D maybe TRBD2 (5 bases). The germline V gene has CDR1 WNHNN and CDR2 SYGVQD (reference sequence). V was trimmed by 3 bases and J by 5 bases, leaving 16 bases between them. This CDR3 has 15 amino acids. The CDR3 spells CASSEKLGPGETQYF. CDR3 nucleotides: TGCGCCAGCAGTGAAAAGTTAGGACCGGGGGAGACCCAGTACTTC.

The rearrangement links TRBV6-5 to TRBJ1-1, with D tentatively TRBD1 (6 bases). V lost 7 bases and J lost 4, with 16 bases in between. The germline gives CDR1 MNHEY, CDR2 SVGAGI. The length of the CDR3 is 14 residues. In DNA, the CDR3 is TGTGCCAGCACTAATGGGGGGGCGGGCACTGAAGCTTTCTTT. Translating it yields CASTNGGAGTEAFF.

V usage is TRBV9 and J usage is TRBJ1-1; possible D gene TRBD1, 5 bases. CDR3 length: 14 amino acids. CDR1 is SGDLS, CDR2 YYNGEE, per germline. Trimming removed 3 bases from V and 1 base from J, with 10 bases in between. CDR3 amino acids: CASSETGPNTEAFF. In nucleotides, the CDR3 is TGTGCCAGCAGCGAAACAGGACCGAACACTGAAGCTTTCTTT.

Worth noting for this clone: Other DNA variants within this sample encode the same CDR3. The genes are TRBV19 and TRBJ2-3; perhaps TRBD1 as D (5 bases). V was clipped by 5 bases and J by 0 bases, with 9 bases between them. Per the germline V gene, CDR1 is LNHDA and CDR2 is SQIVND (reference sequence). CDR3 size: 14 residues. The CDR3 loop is CASSSAGSTDTQYF. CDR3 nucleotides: TGTGCCAGTAGTTCGGCAGGGAGCACAGATACGCAGTATTTT.

The CDR3 protein is CASSPGQFPEGQYF. CDR3 DNA sequence: TGCGCCAGCAGCCCTGGACAGTTTCCCGAGGGCCAGTACTTC. The genes are TRBV5-1 and TRBJ2-5; a possible D gene is TRBD1 (6 bases). V was trimmed by 4 bases and J by 10 bases, leaving 20 bases between them. Looked up from germline, CDR1 is SGHRS and CDR2 is YFSETQ. The CDR3 length is 14 residues.